This entry lists 29 T cell receptor beta chains sequenced from one sample in a study of HIV-infected patients and healthy controls. Roughly three months, about 14 weeks, into antiretroviral therapy, follow-up blood was collected. All unsorted peripheral T cells were captured because whole blood was used without fractionation. Reverse transcription used 450 to 650 ng RNA and constant-region primers for alpha and beta. Alpha and beta chain libraries were made separately by chain-specific third strand synthesis with multiplexing indices. Each CDR3 protein is one row after TCRdb ran MiXCR on the 5' RACE reads. In the table there are about 7,200 distinct CDR3 sequences, about 9.4% of which are singletons. Sequencing was performed on blood, taken during antiretroviral therapy. The receptor source for this set is an adult with HIV infection.

Ten or more counts support this clonotype. In DNA form, the CDR3 reads TGCAGTGCTAGGGGGGGGACTTACTACGAGCAGTACTTC. Amino acid sequence: CSARGGTYYEQYF. The rearrangement joins TRBV20-1 to TRBJ2-7; 7 bases match TRBD2. Unmatched junction bases numbered 5, after V lost 3 bases and J lost 3 bases. Germline CDR1 DFQATT, CDR2 SNEGSKA (reference sequence). The CDR3 extends over 13 amino acids.

This clonotype occurred many times. The CDR3 DNA sequence: TGCAGTGCTAGACCCCACTTGGGGAGCCCCTACGAGCAGTACTTC. Translated, it gives CSARPHLGSPYEQYF. The chain is built from TRBV20-1 and TRBJ2-7, with D perhaps TRBD2 (5 bases). This CDR3 comprises 15 residues. Germline V gives CDR1 DFQATT, CDR2 SNEGSKA (reference sequence). V was clipped by 2 bases and J by 2 bases, with 16 bases between them.

This clonotype is medium-sized in the sample. V is TRBV2 and J is TRBJ2-2; D is possibly TRBD1 (5 bases). From germline, CDR1 is SNHLY and CDR2 FYNNEI. The CDR3 sequence is 13 residues long. Trimming took 6 bases from V and 6 from J, leaving 11 bases between them. The CDR3 nucleotides read TGTGCCAGCAGCCCGACAGCACCCGGGGAGCTGTTTTTT. Protein: CASSPTAPGELFF.

This clonotype is deemed medium-sized. This chain uses TRBV7-2 with TRBJ1-6; 9 positions match TRBD1. This CDR3 is built from 13 residues. Germline lookup yields CDR1 SGHTA and CDR2 FQGNSA. Unmatched junction bases numbered 0, after V lost 8 bases and J lost 4 bases. The DNA for the CDR3 is TGTGCCAGCGGACAGGGGTATAATTCACCCCTCCACTTT. Amino acid sequence: CASGQGYNSPLHF.

This clonotype is labeled medium-sized. CDR3 residues: CASSLAAGLAKNIQYF. CDR3 sequence (DNA): TGTGCCAGCAGCTTAGCCGCTGGACTAGCCAAAAACATTCAGTACTTC. The chain employs TRBV7-2 and TRBJ2-4; TRBD2 is a possible D gene (5 bases). Germline values: CDR1 SGHTA, CDR2 FQGNSA. The CDR3 runs 16 residues. The V gene lost 0 bases and the J gene lost 0 bases, with 9 bases spanning the gap.

This clonotype is classed as medium-sized. V and J are TRBV5-6 and TRBJ2-7; 7 nucleotides agree with TRBD1. The CDR3 is 14 amino acids. CDR1 SGHDT and CDR2 YYEEEE come from the germline V gene. The V and J ends lost 2 bases and 3 bases, in that order; junction bases with no gene match: 5. CDR3 coding DNA: TGTGCCAGCAGCTTCCGGGACAGAGTCTACGAGCAGTACTTC. Translating gives CASSFRDRVYEQYF.

By share of the sample, this clonotype is medium-sized. This sequence joins TRBV7-2 and TRBJ2-1; 9 nucleotides align to TRBD2. The CDR3 is 18 residues long. With V trimmed by 4 bases and J by 7 bases, 17 bases remained unmatched. The V gene's germline CDR1 is SGHTA and CDR2 FQGNSA. CDR3 nucleotide sequence: TGTGCCAGCAGCTGGGTCACCCTGTTGCGGGGGGGCCATAATGAGCAGTTCTTC. Amino acids: CASSWVTLLRGGHNEQFF.

This clonotype was seen a few times. The chain has TRBV19 and TRBJ2-1; 12 bases are a match to TRBD2. The germline gives CDR1 LNHDA, CDR2 SQIVND (reference sequence). This CDR3 is built from 16 residues. J gave up 9 bases and V 8 bases, and 14 bases lay outside the gene matches. This chain's CDR3 is CASSAWSSGGAGEQFF. CDR3 in DNA: TGTGCCAGTTCGGCATGGTCTAGCGGGGGGGCCGGTGAGCAGTTCTTC.

By sample fraction, this clonotype is medium-sized. The chain carries TRBV3-1 and TRBJ1-4, with 7 bases that match TRBD1. V trimming: 0 bases; J trimming: 3 bases; junction bases outside the gene matches: 7. CDR1 LGHDT and CDR2 YNNKEL come from the germline V gene (reference sequence). The CDR3 spans 17 residues. CDR3 residues: CASSQDPGQVPNEKLFF. DNA of the CDR3: TGTGCCAGCAGCCAAGATCCCGGACAGGTCCCTAATGAAAAACTGTTTTTT.

V is TRBV7-8 and J is TRBJ1-1, with D possibly TRBD1 on 6 matching bases. Trimming shortened V by 5 bases and J by 8 bases, and 12 bases separated the two germline ends. The CDR3 is made up of 12 amino acids. The germline CDR1 and CDR2 sequences are SGHVS and FQNEAQ. This CDR3 is CASSPDSPEAFF. Written as DNA, the CDR3 is TGTGCCAGCAGCCCGGACAGCCCAGAAGCTTTCTTT.

This clonotype is medium-sized in the sample. This chain joins TRBV27 and TRBJ2-5; the D gene is possibly TRBD2 (7 bases). The CDR3 loop spans 14 amino acids. V was cut by 2 bases and J by 14 bases, with 21 bases left in between. Germline V CDR1 and CDR2: MNHEY, SMNVEV (reference sequence). The CDR3, as DNA: TGTGCCAGCAGTTTACCCAGAGTTGGGGGGGCCCTCTACTTC. Its protein product is CASSLPRVGGALYF.

By frequency in the sample, this clonotype is medium-sized. In nucleotides, the CDR3 is TGTGCCAGCTCCCCAGATACGCAGTATTTT. Encoded protein: CASSPDTQYF. J is TRBJ2-3 and V is TRBV18, with D unclear. The CDR3 extends over 10 amino acids. V was pared by 6 bases and J by 4 bases, with 2 bases between. CDR1 and CDR2 (germline): KGHSH, LQKENI. Full variable domain (outside the CDR3, taken from reference TRBV18 and TRBJ2-3): NAGVMQNPRHLVRRRGQEARLRCSPMKGHSHVYWYRQLPEEGLKFMVYLQKENIIDESGMPKERFSAEFPKEGPSILRIQQVVRGDSAAYFCASSPDTQYFGPGTRLTVL.

This clonotype was found a few times. The V gene is TRBV4-1, the J gene TRBJ2-7; D not certain. This CDR3 has 13 residues. V was trimmed by 0 bases and J by 4 bases, leaving 7 bases between them. The germline V gene encodes CDR1 MGHRA and CDR2 YSYEKL. CDR3 region: CASSQEVGYEQYF. CDR3 bases: TGCGCCAGCAGCCAAGAGGTAGGGTACGAGCAGTACTTC.

This clonotype is classed as medium-sized. The chain joins TRBV6-2 or TRBV6-3 to TRBJ2-1; 8 bases agree with TRBD2. After removal of 9 bases from V and 0 bases from J, the junction contained 4 bases not matched to a gene. The germline gives CDR1 MNHEY, CDR2 SVGEGT. This CDR3 contains 14 residues. This CDR3 reads CASRSGGSYNEQFF. In DNA form, the CDR3 reads TGTGCCAGTCGAAGCGGGGGCTCCTACAATGAGCAGTTCTTC.

This clonotype was counted ten times or more. The chain recombines TRBV6-1 with TRBJ2-1, with D perhaps matching TRBD1 (6 bases). The CDR3 covers 13 residues. V lost 11 bases to trimming and J lost 4 bases, with 15 bases between them. CDR1 is MNHNS, CDR2 SASEGT, per germline. The CDR3 DNA reads TGTGCCGGGTCAAGGGACAATTACAATGAGCAGTTCTTC. Its protein is CAGSRDNYNEQFF.

This clonotype was counted at least ten times. At one end the junction does not follow the germline gene, possibly because of a read error. The J gene is TRBJ1-1, the V gene TRBV18; 8 bases map to TRBD1. CDR1 is KGHSH, CDR2 LQKENI, per germline. This CDR3 spans 13 amino acids. DNA for the CDR3: TGTGCCAGCAAGCGACAGGGGAACGCTGAAGCTTTCTTT. It specifies CASKRQGNAEAFF.

By share, this clonotype counts as medium-sized. The rearrangement uses TRBV19 and TRBJ2-2; D unresolved. With 0 bases removed from V and 7 bases from J, the gap between germline ends came to 9 bases. The germline gives CDR1 LNHDA, CDR2 SQIVND (reference sequence). The CDR3 runs 14 residues. CDR3 in amino acids: CASSIDPNYGELFF. CDR3 nucleotide sequence: TGTGCCAGTAGTATAGATCCCAACTACGGGGAGCTGTTTTTT. Using reference TRBV19 and TRBJ2-2 for the parts outside the CDR3, the full variable domain is DGGITQSPKYLFRKEGQNVTLSCEQNLNHDAMYWYRQDPGQGLRLIYYSQIVNDFQKGDIAEGYSVSREKKESFPLTVTSAQKNPTAFYLCASSIDPNYGELFFGEGSRLTVL.

This clonotype was found a few times. V is TRBV6-5 and J is TRBJ2-2, with D hard to call. Trimming pared 4 bases from V and 4 bases from J, leaving 16 bases between. This CDR3 is 16 amino acids long. CDR1 is MNHEY and CDR2 is SVGAGI in the germline V gene. As DNA, the CDR3 is TGTGCCAGCAGTTCCCTGGGCGTCTACACCACCGGGGAGCTGTTTTTT. Encoded protein: CASSSLGVYTTGELFF.

This clonotype is medium-sized. This chain links TRBV6-1 with TRBJ2-5; D uncertain. V lost 6 bases and J 6 bases, leaving 11 bases between the germline ends. This CDR3 region has 12 residues. Germline V gene lookup returns CDR1 MNHNS and CDR2 SASEGT. This CDR3 reads CASSPGLQTQYF. CDR3 nucleotide sequence: TGTGCCAGCAGCCCCGGGCTGCAGACCCAGTACTTC.

The rearrangement joins TRBV28 to TRBJ1-1; tentative D call: TRBD1 (6 bases). Germline assignment: CDR1 MDHEN and CDR2 SYDVKM. V was clipped by 2 bases and J by 1 base, with 8 bases between them. CDR3 length: 14 amino acids. DNA of the CDR3: TGTGCCAGCAGTTTAAGGGGGTGGAACACTGAAGCTTTCTTT. Encoded protein: CASSLRGWNTEAFF.

This clonotype was observed at least ten times. The chain links TRBV5-1 to TRBJ2-2; D gene unclear. Trimming took off 0 bases at V and 0 bases at J, with 12 bases between the two ends. CDR1 and CDR2 from the germline V gene are SGHRS and YFSETQ. The CDR3 is 17 residues long. CDR3 residues: CASSLVPSYANTGELFF. CDR3 bases: TGCGCCAGCAGCTTGGTCCCCTCCTACGCGAACACCGGGGAGCTGTTTTTT.

The rearrangement links TRBV9 to TRBJ2-1; 8 nucleotides line up with TRBD2. J was trimmed by 5 bases and V by 4 bases; bases with no gene match: 5. CDR1 SGDLS and CDR2 YYNGEE come from the germline V gene. The CDR3 consists of 14 residues. CDR3: CASSFAGGHNEQFF. The CDR3 region has the DNA TGTGCCAGCAGCTTCGCGGGGGGACACAATGAGCAGTTCTTC.

This clonotype is medium-sized within its sample. The rearrangement joins TRBV7-9 to TRBJ2-5; D uncertain. CDR1 is SEHNR, CDR2 FQNEAQ, per germline (reference sequence). The CDR3 loop spans 14 amino acids. V lost 5 bases and J 3 bases, leaving 13 bases between the germline ends. CDR3 in DNA: TGTGCCAGCAGCCGTGTTGGCCAAAAAGAGACCCAGTACTTC. Its protein product is CASSRVGQKETQYF.

The chain is built from TRBV11-2 and TRBJ2-1; 11 bases are a match to TRBD2. Germline CDR1 reads SGHAT; CDR2 reads FQNNGV. The CDR3 runs 16 residues. Germline trimming cut 3 bases from V and 8 bases from J; bases unmatched to any gene: 9. The CDR3 here is CASSFPRLAGLHEQFF. The CDR3 DNA reads as TGTGCCAGCAGCTTCCCGCGACTAGCGGGGCTCCATGAGCAGTTCTTC.

This clonotype has ten or more counts. This chain connects TRBV5-1 to TRBJ1-1, with unresolved D. The germline V and J ends were trimmed by 6 bases and 8 bases, with 17 bases remaining between them. This CDR3 is built from 13 residues. From germline, CDR1 is SGHRS and CDR2 YFSETQ. CDR3 nucleotide sequence: TGCGCCAGCAACTATGGCGGGTCCCTCGAAGCTTTCTTT. This gives the protein CASNYGGSLEAFF.

This clonotype was seen more than once but under ten times. The gene calls are TRBV6-5 and TRBJ2-7; 8 positions match TRBD1. The germline CDR1 and CDR2 sequences are MNHEY and SVGAGI. Trimming at V came to 6 bases and at J to 5 bases, leaving 6 bases not matched to a gene. The CDR3 spans 13 residues. The CDR3 is CASRRTGLHEQYF. CDR3 DNA: TGTGCCAGCAGGAGGACAGGGCTCCACGAGCAGTACTTC.

This clonotype is deemed medium-sized (0.01 to 0.1%). The CDR3 sequence: CASSLTGANEKLFF. CDR3 bases: TGTGCCAGCAGCTTAACAGGGGCTAATGAAAAACTGTTTTTT. The chain recombines TRBV5-6 with TRBJ1-4; 7 nucleotides line up with TRBD1. The CDR3 sequence is 14 residues long. V dropped 2 bases and J dropped 3; count of bases not matched to a gene: 1. The V gene's germline CDR1 is SGHDT and CDR2 YYEEEE.

This clonotype was counted a few times. The rearrangement joins TRBV7-9 to TRBJ2-3; 8 bases agree with TRBD2. The J segment lost 3 bases and the V segment lost 4 bases, leaving 9 bases of the junction unmatched. This CDR3 has 16 residues. Germline V CDR1 and CDR2: SEHNR, FQNEAQ (reference sequence). The CDR3 is CASSSVGLAETDTQYF. CDR3 DNA sequence: TGTGCCAGCAGCTCGGTAGGACTAGCCGAGACAGATACGCAGTATTTT.

Within the sample, this clonotype is medium-sized (0.01 to 0.1%). The rearrangement links TRBV7-2 to TRBJ2-2, with D tentatively TRBD1 (6 bases). The CDR3 consists of 14 residues. Germline CDR1 and CDR2: SGHTA and FQGNSA. Trimming left V 5 bases short and J 6 bases short, with 13 bases between. CDR3 region: CASSLSTGPGELFF. CDR3 coding DNA: TGTGCCAGCAGCCTATCTACAGGGCCCGGGGAGCTGTTTTTT.